This T cell receptor (beta chain) was captured by sequencing in a study of identical twins. This clonotype has a handful of counts. In germline, CDR1 is LGHDT, CDR2 YNNKEL (reference sequence). V lost 0 bases and J 9 bases, leaving 9 bases between the germline ends. The CDR3 is made up of 13 amino acids. TCRdb reanalysed the 5' RACE reads using MiXCR and keeps one entry per CDR3 protein. The data show a few hundred thousand distinct CDR3 sequences, roughly 9% seen once. Healthy Caucasian donors formed the entire cohort. The V call is TRBV3-1, the J call TRBJ2-1; D uncertain. The sequenced material came from naive T cells sorted from blood. The clonotype originates from a woman in her forties or fifties in good health. In DNA, the CDR3 is TGTGCCAGCAGCCAAGATCTAGAATCTGAGCAGTTCTTC. It is translated as CASSQDLESEQFF.